This TCR beta chain was retrieved from a study of regulatory T cells. Study-wide results and limits: In CD3G-deficient patients, conventional CD4+ T cells were enriched for hydrophobic CDR3 residues at positions 6 and 7.

Amplification used 52 TRBV primers and 13 TRBJ primers. Libraries were prepared by immunoSEQ multiplex PCR; TCRdb keeps only in-frame clonotypes and omits some of them. Of about 35,000 clones listed, approximately 89% are singletons. The germline V gene encodes CDR1 LNHDA and CDR2 SQIVND (reference sequence). V was clipped by 1 base and J by 3 bases; unmatched bases: 4. The CDR3 runs 16 residues. Worth noting for this clone: Its antigen is currently unknown.

All CD3G-deficient patients showed autoimmunity, more severe in two. CD4+ T cells were divided by sorting: CD25-high CD127-low Tregs, CD25-low CD127-high conventional cells. V and J are TRBV19 and TRBJ2-3; 10 bases map to TRBD2. The sequence was obtained from a young adult with CD3G deficiency. The sequenced sample consisted of conventional CD4+ T cells sorted from blood. CDR3 coding DNA: TGTGCCAGTAGTATAGGAGCGGGAGGGCCGACAGATACGCAGTATTTT. As protein: CASSIGAGGPTDTQYF.